This is a list of T cell receptor beta chains from one sample in a study of T cells in Graves' hyperthyroidism and ophthalmopathy. MiXCR was run by TCRdb on the multiplex PCR reads, yielding one entry per CDR3 protein. The data show under 550,000 distinct CDR3 sequences, with just under 20% seen just once and less than 55% held by the top ten. The sample was blood. These receptors all come from a man aged 35 to 55 with Graves' ophthalmopathy. Each CDR3 is given with its conserved first and last residue. Each record gives: D gene, clone size, J gene, V gene, CDR3 DNA, CDR3 protein. D genes are given only for firm matches. A row's size may be missing; if present it is once, few, many or a size class.

d_call: TRBD2; clone_size: .; j_call: TRBJ2-7; v_call: TRBV4-1; cdr3_nt: TGCGCCAGCAGCCAAATCCTAGCGGTCTCCTACGAGCAGTACTTC; cdr3_aa: CASSQILAVSYEQYF
d_call: TRBD2; clone_size: .; j_call: TRBJ2-3; v_call: TRBV14; cdr3_nt: TGTGCCAGCAGCCAAGATCTTCAACTAGCGGTAATCACAGATACGCAGTATTTT; cdr3_aa: CASSQDLQLAVITDTQYF
d_call: TRBD1; clone_size: .; j_call: TRBJ1-1; v_call: TRBV3-1; cdr3_nt: TGTGCCAGCAGCCAATCCTACAGGGGTGGCGCTTTCTTT; cdr3_aa: CASSQSYRGGAFF
d_call: .; clone_size: .; j_call: TRBJ2-3; v_call: TRBV7-2; cdr3_nt: TGTGCCAGCAGCTTCTCTAGGGCGGATACGCAGTATTTT; cdr3_aa: CASSFSRADTQYF
d_call: TRBD2; clone_size: .; j_call: TRBJ2-1; v_call: TRBV30; cdr3_nt: TGTGCCTGGGGGAGGGGGCGACTAGCGGGGTACAATGAGCAGTTCTTC; cdr3_aa: CAWGRGRLAGYNEQFF
d_call: .; clone_size: many; j_call: TRBJ2-2; v_call: TRBV5-1; cdr3_nt: TGCGCCAGCTACCCGGGGGGCGGCATCGGGGAGCTGTTTTTT; cdr3_aa: CASYPGGGIGELFF
d_call: TRBD2; clone_size: few; j_call: TRBJ2-7; v_call: TRBV4-1; cdr3_nt: TGCGCCAGCAGCCACCCGGGACTAGCCTTGGGGGAGCAGTACTTC; cdr3_aa: CASSHPGLALGEQYF
d_call: .; clone_size: .; j_call: TRBJ2-3; v_call: TRBV6-2/TRBV6-3; cdr3_nt: TGTGCCAGCAGTTACTCAGGGAGCGGGTCCCCCCGAGGGAGCACAGATACGCAGTATTTT; cdr3_aa: CASSYSGSGSPRGSTDTQYF
d_call: .; clone_size: many; j_call: TRBJ1-1; v_call: TRBV2; cdr3_nt: TGTGCCAGCGCGGGGGGAGAGAACACTGAAGCTTTCTTT; cdr3_aa: CASAGGENTEAFF
d_call: .; clone_size: many; j_call: TRBJ2-7; v_call: TRBV7-9; cdr3_nt: TGTGCCAGCAGCTTAGGGTTCCGATCAGAGACATGGAAATACGAGCAGTACTTC; cdr3_aa: CASSLGFRSETWKYEQYF
d_call: .; clone_size: .; j_call: TRBJ1-1; v_call: TRBV5-1; cdr3_nt: TGCGCCAGCAGCCGAACGAGGGGAGGGACTGAAGCTTTCTTT; cdr3_aa: CASSRTRGGTEAFF
d_call: TRBD1; clone_size: .; j_call: TRBJ2-5; v_call: TRBV6-1; cdr3_nt: TGTGCCAGCAGTTATAAGGGGCAGGGGGCGCGGGGGACCCAGTACTTC; cdr3_aa: CASSYKGQGARGTQYF
d_call: .; clone_size: many; j_call: TRBJ2-3; v_call: TRBV11-3; cdr3_nt: TGTGCCAGCAGCTTGAGGGGGACTGCAGATACGCAGTATTTT; cdr3_aa: CASSLRGTADTQYF
d_call: .; clone_size: .; j_call: TRBJ2-7; v_call: TRBV5-1; cdr3_nt: TGTGCCGGCAGCTGGGGGGCCGGTGGCGAGCAGTACTTC; cdr3_aa: CAGSWGAGGEQYF
d_call: .; clone_size: .; j_call: TRBJ2-5; v_call: TRBV6-1; cdr3_nt: TGTGCCAGCAGTGGGCAGGGGCGTGAGACCCAGTACTTC; cdr3_aa: CASSGQGRETQYF
d_call: .; clone_size: .; j_call: TRBJ2-1; v_call: TRBV20-1; cdr3_nt: TGCAGTGTTTGGGACTTCACTCTCAATGAGCAGTTCTTC; cdr3_aa: CSVWDFTLNEQFF
d_call: .; clone_size: .; j_call: TRBJ2-7; v_call: TRBV6-1; cdr3_nt: TGTGCCAGCAGTGTTCGTCAGAGGGAGCAGTACTTC; cdr3_aa: CASSVRQREQYF
d_call: .; clone_size: .; j_call: TRBJ2-3; v_call: TRBV5-1; cdr3_nt: TGCGCCAGCAGCTTGGCGGTACAAAGCACAGATACGCAGTATTTT; cdr3_aa: CASSLAVQSTDTQYF
d_call: .; clone_size: .; j_call: TRBJ2-7; v_call: TRBV7-3; cdr3_nt: TGTGCCAGCAGCTTAAGCGATGGGCGCGAGCAGTACTTC; cdr3_aa: CASSLSDGREQYF
d_call: .; clone_size: many; j_call: TRBJ2-3; v_call: TRBV11-2; cdr3_nt: TGTGCCAGCAGCTTACGGTCGGGCCCCGAGGGATATACGCAGTATTTT; cdr3_aa: CASSLRSGPEGYTQYF
d_call: .; clone_size: few; j_call: TRBJ1-3; v_call: TRBV7-2; cdr3_nt: TGTGCCAGCAGCCCTTCAGCCCGCTCTGGAAACACCATATATTTT; cdr3_aa: CASSPSARSGNTIYF
d_call: TRBD2; clone_size: .; j_call: TRBJ2-5; v_call: TRBV5-1; cdr3_nt: TGCGTCAGCAGCTTCCCGGGGGGGGGCCAAGAGACCCAGTACTTC; cdr3_aa: CVSSFPGGGQETQYF
d_call: .; clone_size: .; j_call: TRBJ1-5; v_call: TRBV6-6; cdr3_nt: TGTGCCAGCAGTTACCGACAGGGCAATCAGCCCCAGCATTTT; cdr3_aa: CASSYRQGNQPQHF
d_call: .; clone_size: .; j_call: TRBJ1-2; v_call: TRBV6-1; cdr3_nt: TGTGCCAGCAGTGAAGCTGGTCCAGCCCGCTATGGCTACACCTTC; cdr3_aa: CASSEAGPARYGYTF
d_call: TRBD1; clone_size: few; j_call: TRBJ1-5; v_call: TRBV2; cdr3_nt: TGTGCCAGCAGTGACAGGACAGGGAATCAGCCCCAGCATTTT; cdr3_aa: CASSDRTGNQPQHF
d_call: .; clone_size: many; j_call: TRBJ2-1; v_call: TRBV6-1; cdr3_nt: TGTGCCAGCAAACGGGACTTTCTCAGCCATGAGCAGTTCTTC; cdr3_aa: CASKRDFLSHEQFF
d_call: .; clone_size: few; j_call: TRBJ2-5; v_call: TRBV9; cdr3_nt: TGTGCCAGCACCTCGGGTCGCTTTAGCGTTTCCCAAGAGACCCAGTACTTC; cdr3_aa: CASTSGRFSVSQETQYF
d_call: .; clone_size: .; j_call: TRBJ2-5; v_call: TRBV19; cdr3_nt: TGTGCCAGTAGTATTTCCTGGGCTCAAGAGACCCAGTACTTC; cdr3_aa: CASSISWAQETQYF
d_call: TRBD1; clone_size: many; j_call: TRBJ1-2; v_call: TRBV5-1; cdr3_nt: TGCGCCAGCAGCTCTCCGGGACAGCCAAACTATGGCTACACCTTC; cdr3_aa: CASSSPGQPNYGYTF
d_call: TRBD1; clone_size: many; j_call: TRBJ2-7; v_call: TRBV5-8; cdr3_nt: TGTGCCAGCAGCTTGTTGACAGGGCTTTCCTACGAGCAGTACTTC; cdr3_aa: CASSLLTGLSYEQYF
d_call: .; clone_size: .; j_call: TRBJ1-1; v_call: TRBV27; cdr3_nt: TGTGCCAGCAGTTTATCTGGTCCGATTGTGGGCACTGAAGCTTTCTTT; cdr3_aa: CASSLSGPIVGTEAFF
d_call: TRBD2; clone_size: many; j_call: TRBJ2-1; v_call: TRBV10-3; cdr3_nt: TGTGCCATCAGTGATCTAGCGGGTTACTACAATGAGCAGTTCTTC; cdr3_aa: CAISDLAGYYNEQFF
d_call: TRBD1; clone_size: .; j_call: TRBJ1-5; v_call: TRBV6-2/TRBV6-3; cdr3_nt: TGTGCCAGCTCGGACAGGGGACAGGGGCCCCAGCATTTT; cdr3_aa: CASSDRGQGPQHF
d_call: .; clone_size: .; j_call: TRBJ2-3; v_call: TRBV7-9; cdr3_nt: TGTGCCAGCAGCCCCCAGGAAAAAACAGATACGCAGTATTTT; cdr3_aa: CASSPQEKTDTQYF
d_call: TRBD2; clone_size: few; j_call: TRBJ2-1; v_call: TRBV6-2/TRBV6-3; cdr3_nt: TGTGCCAGCGCAGGGGCACCGGGACTAGCTCCCAATGAGCAGTTCTTC; cdr3_aa: CASAGAPGLAPNEQFF
d_call: .; clone_size: .; j_call: TRBJ1-1; v_call: TRBV20-1; cdr3_nt: TGCAGTGCTGGCCCCCCCCCGGGGAACACTGAAGCTTTCTTT; cdr3_aa: CSAGPPPGNTEAFF
d_call: .; clone_size: few; j_call: TRBJ2-1; v_call: TRBV12-5; cdr3_nt: TGTGCTAGTGGTTTAAGGAGCAATGAGCAGTTCTTC; cdr3_aa: CASGLRSNEQFF
d_call: .; clone_size: .; j_call: TRBJ1-1; v_call: TRBV6-2/TRBV6-3; cdr3_nt: TGTGCCAGCAACCTTTATGGAACCACTGAAGCTTTCTTT; cdr3_aa: CASNLYGTTEAFF
d_call: TRBD1; clone_size: few; j_call: TRBJ2-5; v_call: TRBV18; cdr3_nt: TGTGCCAGCTCACCGAGGCGGACAGGGTTAGAAGAGACCCAGTACTTC; cdr3_aa: CASSPRRTGLEETQYF
d_call: .; clone_size: many; j_call: TRBJ1-1; v_call: TRBV6-1; cdr3_nt: TGTGCCAGCAGTGATCCTAAAGGTTGGGGTGACACTGAAGCTTTCTTT; cdr3_aa: CASSDPKGWGDTEAFF
d_call: .; clone_size: many; j_call: TRBJ2-7; v_call: TRBV18; cdr3_nt: TGTGCCAGCTCACCAGCAAGGGCTTCGGGCTCCTACGAGCAGTACTTC; cdr3_aa: CASSPARASGSYEQYF
d_call: .; clone_size: few; j_call: TRBJ2-3; v_call: TRBV5-6; cdr3_nt: TGTGCCAGCAGCCCAATGATAACAGATACGCAGTATTTT; cdr3_aa: CASSPMITDTQYF
d_call: .; clone_size: few; j_call: TRBJ2-7; v_call: TRBV29-1; cdr3_nt: TGCAGCGTGATGTCTGGGATGTTCTACGAGCAGTACTTC; cdr3_aa: CSVMSGMFYEQYF
d_call: TRBD2; clone_size: many; j_call: TRBJ2-3; v_call: TRBV7-2; cdr3_nt: TGTGCCAGCAGCAGGACCAAGCGGGAGTCAGATACGCAGTATTTT; cdr3_aa: CASSRTKRESDTQYF
d_call: TRBD2; clone_size: many; j_call: TRBJ2-1; v_call: TRBV2; cdr3_nt: TGTGCCAGCAGTGAAGCGGGACTAGCGGACAATGAGCAGTTCTTC; cdr3_aa: CASSEAGLADNEQFF
d_call: .; clone_size: few; j_call: TRBJ2-5; v_call: TRBV24-1; cdr3_nt: TGTGCCACCGCCATTTCAGGGACCAAGTACTTC; cdr3_aa: CATAISGTKYF
d_call: .; clone_size: many; j_call: TRBJ2-7; v_call: TRBV7-9; cdr3_nt: TGTGCCAGCAGCATAGACAGGGAGGGGTACGAGCAGTACTTC; cdr3_aa: CASSIDREGYEQYF
d_call: TRBD2; clone_size: .; j_call: TRBJ2-4; v_call: TRBV28; cdr3_nt: TGTACCAGCAGGCCGGCTAGCGGGAGGGGGAACATTCAGTACTTC; cdr3_aa: CTSRPASGRGNIQYF
d_call: TRBD2; clone_size: .; j_call: TRBJ2-2; v_call: TRBV19; cdr3_nt: TGTGCCAGTACCCAATTGGGGGGAGGGGCCGGGGAGCTGTTTTTT; cdr3_aa: CASTQLGGGAGELFF
d_call: TRBD1; clone_size: many; j_call: TRBJ2-2; v_call: TRBV7-2; cdr3_nt: TGTGCCAGCAGTCTTCTCCAGGGGGCCAGCGGGGAGCTGTTTTTT; cdr3_aa: CASSLLQGASGELFF
d_call: TRBD2; clone_size: .; j_call: TRBJ2-7; v_call: TRBV6-2/TRBV6-3; cdr3_nt: TGTGCCAGCAGTTGGGGCCGGGAGGGAAACTACGAGCAGTACTTC; cdr3_aa: CASSWGREGNYEQYF
d_call: TRBD2; clone_size: many; j_call: TRBJ2-1; v_call: TRBV11-2; cdr3_nt: TGTGCCAGCAGCTTCCAGCGGGGGCCCCCCCATGAGCAGTTCTTC; cdr3_aa: CASSFQRGPPHEQFF
d_call: .; clone_size: .; j_call: TRBJ2-5; v_call: TRBV3-1; cdr3_nt: TGTGCCAGCAGCCGTTCCGCAAGGGGAGAGACCCAGTACTTC; cdr3_aa: CASSRSARGETQYF
d_call: TRBD1; clone_size: few; j_call: TRBJ2-1; v_call: TRBV9; cdr3_nt: TGTGCCAGCAGCGTGTTAACGGGACAGGGGAACAATGAGCAGTTCTTC; cdr3_aa: CASSVLTGQGNNEQFF